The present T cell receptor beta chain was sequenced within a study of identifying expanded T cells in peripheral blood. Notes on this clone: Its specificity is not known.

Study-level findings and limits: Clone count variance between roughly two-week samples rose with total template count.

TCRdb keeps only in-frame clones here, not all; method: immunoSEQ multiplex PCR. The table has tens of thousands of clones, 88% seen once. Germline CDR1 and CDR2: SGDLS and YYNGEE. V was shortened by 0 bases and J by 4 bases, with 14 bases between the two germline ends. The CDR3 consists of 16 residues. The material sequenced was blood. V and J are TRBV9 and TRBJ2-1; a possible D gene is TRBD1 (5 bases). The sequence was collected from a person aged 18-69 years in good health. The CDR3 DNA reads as TGTGCCAGCAGCGTAGACCAACAGGACCTATACAATGAGCAGTTCTTC. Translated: CASSVDQQDLYNEQFF.